The rows below give T cell receptor beta chains drawn from one sample of a study of blood T cell repertoires in COVID-19. The data were produced by immunoSEQ multiplex PCR, yet TCRdb's version contains in-frame clones alone and is incomplete. The sample contains a few hundred thousand clones, 84% of which appear only once. The material sequenced was PBMCs or T cells enriched from blood (not recorded which). These receptors all come from a man aged 50-60 years who had recovered from COVID-19. CDR3s leave out the opening cysteine and the closing phenylalanine or tryptophan.

TRBV12-3/TRBV12-4	TRBJ2-1	ASSLPLNEQF
TRBV11-2	TRBJ2-5	ASSSPTGGRAGETQY
TRBV10-3	TRBJ2-1	AIRGTGSAGGPYNEQF
TRBV11-2	TRBJ2-1	ASSFGRDNEQF
TRBV7-6	TRBJ2-7	ASSQGPGGSYEQY
TRBV4-1	TRBJ1-5	ASSSDRDRGNQPQH
TRBV6-2/TRBV6-3	TRBJ1-2	ASSQEKTGNYGYT
TRBV2	TRBJ1-2	ASSEAEGNGYT
TRBV6-1	TRBJ1-1	ASSEPLEINTEAF
TRBV6-4	TRBJ2-3	ASSGSSTDTQY
TRBV7-2	TRBJ1-2	ASSSRAYGYT
TRBV9	TRBJ2-3	ASSTAGTSTDTQY
TRBV28	TRBJ1-3	ASSLNRAVGNTIY
TRBV12-5	TRBJ1-5	ASGSGPTGTRAVMRNQPQH
TRBV18	TRBJ1-1	ASSPGQGQNTEAF
TRBV18	TRBJ2-2	ASSPLRPSGRALESTGELF
TRBV7-8	TRBJ1-5	ASSLFGAANQPQH
TRBV5-6	TRBJ2-7	ASSPTGGFGEQY
TRBV5-4	TRBJ2-3	ASSAPRASGSTDTQY
TRBV7-2	TRBJ2-2	ASRAWDYTGELF
TRBV28	TRBJ1-1	ASTLVGGDHEAF
TRBV14	TRBJ1-5	ASSQSRGAGNQPQH
TRBV7-9	TRBJ2-7	ASGGTGGGEQY
TRBV3-1/TRBV3-2	TRBJ2-1	ASSLTSGIDNEQF
TRBV3-1/TRBV3-2	TRBJ2-7	ASSQDRDSEQY
TRBV7-9	TRBJ1-1	ASSLDGTGLTEAF
TRBV21-1	TRBJ2-2	ASSLPKQTTGGAGTGELF
TRBV7-8	TRBJ1-6	ASSGQGGSNSPLH
TRBV30	TRBJ1-1	AWSSTGFTEAF
TRBV18	TRBJ2-7	ASSPGGGTLREQY
TRBV20-1	TRBJ2-1	SASGKAGVVSNEQF
TRBV7-3	TRBJ2-3	ASSPRAGIGESTQY
TRBV3-1/TRBV3-2	TRBJ2-7	ASSQGGKGRRYEQY
TRBV10-3	TRBJ2-2	AIRPGKGYTGELF
TRBV4-2	TRBJ2-3	ASSQEIAGLTDTQY
TRBV7-3	TRBJ2-5	ASSFAGGGETQY
TRBV5-1	TRBJ2-3	ASTPWGTSTDTQY
TRBV14	TRBJ1-1	ASSPTAGRAEAF
TRBV9	TRBJ2-2	ASSPRTGELF
TRBV10-3	TRBJ2-3	AISGQADTQY
TRBV20-1	TRBJ2-7	SASPWTGQGSYEQY
TRBV7-3	TRBJ2-1	ASSSLASSYNEQF
TRBV19	TRBJ1-1	ASRIEGVMNTEAF
TRBV20-1	TRBJ1-2	RGQGVYGYT
TRBV7-8	TRBJ1-1	ASSLGTANTEAF
TRBV7-3	TRBJ2-4	ASSSSGGAGAKNIQY
TRBV27	TRBJ2-3	ASSLGRADTQY
TRBV15	TRBJ2-7	ATSDFHEQY
TRBV7-9	TRBJ1-2	ASSPPKGIYGYT
TRBV9	TRBJ2-4	ASSVAGGPQNIQY
TRBV3-1/TRBV3-2	TRBJ1-4	ASSQDRVGHRVEKLF
TRBV27	TRBJ2-7	ASSLISSYEQY
TRBV14	TRBJ1-6	ASSPKRRGVDNSPLH